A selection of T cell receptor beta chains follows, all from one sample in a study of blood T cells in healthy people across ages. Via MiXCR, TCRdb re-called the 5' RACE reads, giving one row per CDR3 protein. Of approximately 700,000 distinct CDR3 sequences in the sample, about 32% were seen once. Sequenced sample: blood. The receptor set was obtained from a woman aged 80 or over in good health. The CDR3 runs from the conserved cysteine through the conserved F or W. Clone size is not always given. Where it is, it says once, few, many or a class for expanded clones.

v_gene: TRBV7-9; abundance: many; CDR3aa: CASRFAGGETQYF
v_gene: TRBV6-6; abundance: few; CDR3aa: CASSYSAGNGYTF
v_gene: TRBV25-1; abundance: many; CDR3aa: CASSPLGQGPNTEAFF
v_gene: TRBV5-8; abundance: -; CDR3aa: CAPKVRGADEQYF
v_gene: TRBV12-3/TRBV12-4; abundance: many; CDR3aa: CASSYRGSYNSPLHF
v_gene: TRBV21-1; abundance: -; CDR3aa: CASSKLAGLSYEQYF
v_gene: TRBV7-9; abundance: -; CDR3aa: CASSLERTGALEQYF
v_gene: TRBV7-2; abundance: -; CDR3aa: CASSWRSGVGQPQHF
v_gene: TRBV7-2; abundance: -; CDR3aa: CASSRDRVQETQYF
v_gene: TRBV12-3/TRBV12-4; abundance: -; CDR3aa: CASSLTRGGGGEQFF
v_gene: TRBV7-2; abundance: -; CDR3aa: CANSQTGTGANVLTF
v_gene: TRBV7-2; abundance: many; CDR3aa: CASSVGTSGGYEQYF
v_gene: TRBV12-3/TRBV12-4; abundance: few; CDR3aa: CASRVTRNTGELFF
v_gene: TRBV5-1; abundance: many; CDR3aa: CASSLGWTGDFNTEAFF
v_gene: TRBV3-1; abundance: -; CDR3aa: CASSQGQANNEQYF
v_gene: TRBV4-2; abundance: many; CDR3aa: CASSQVGGSSSGANVLTF
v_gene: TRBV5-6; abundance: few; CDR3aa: CASSLVAAGGEQYF
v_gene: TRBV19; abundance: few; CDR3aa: CASSMPTGMSTEAFF
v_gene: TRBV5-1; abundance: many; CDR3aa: CASSPQGGGGQPQHF
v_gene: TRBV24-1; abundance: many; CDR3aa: CATSESRGAPYF
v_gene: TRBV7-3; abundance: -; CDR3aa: CASSLKSDRGRNEQYF
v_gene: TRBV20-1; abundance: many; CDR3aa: CSARRLGQGSTDTQYF
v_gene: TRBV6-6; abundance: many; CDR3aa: CASTGGDGNQPQHF
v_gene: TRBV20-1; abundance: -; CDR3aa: CSALTGVYGYTF
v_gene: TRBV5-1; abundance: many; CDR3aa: CASSRLAGGSTDTQYF
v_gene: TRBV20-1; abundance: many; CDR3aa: CSARELRSNYGYTF
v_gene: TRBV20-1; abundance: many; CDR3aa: CSARGSGGVFGETQYF
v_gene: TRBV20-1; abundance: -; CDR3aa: CSARKQGGEQYF
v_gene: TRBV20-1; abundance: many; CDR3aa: CSAETGASTDTQYF
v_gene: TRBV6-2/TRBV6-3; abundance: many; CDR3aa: CASNRAGTGFYEQYF
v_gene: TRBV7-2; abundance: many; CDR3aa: CASSLPPRSPGETQYF
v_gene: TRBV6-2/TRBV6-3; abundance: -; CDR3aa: CASTVLLLNTEAFF
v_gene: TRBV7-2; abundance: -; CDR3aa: CASSQDRGAGEITDTQYF
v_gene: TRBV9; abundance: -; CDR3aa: CASSVRIGTPLHF
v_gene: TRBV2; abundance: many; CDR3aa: CASSGPDSRNQPQHF
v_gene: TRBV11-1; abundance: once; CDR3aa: CASSVAYRASGANVLTF
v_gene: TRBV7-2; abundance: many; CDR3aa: CASSLEGSGQPQHF
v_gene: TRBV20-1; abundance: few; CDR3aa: CSAPTGGGSYNSPLHF
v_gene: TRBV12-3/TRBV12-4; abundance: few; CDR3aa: CASTSGYNEQFF
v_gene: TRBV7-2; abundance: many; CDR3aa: CASAQGDRGGGETQYF
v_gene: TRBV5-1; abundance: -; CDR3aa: CVSSLSGTGGNTEAFF
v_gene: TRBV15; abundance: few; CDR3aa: CATSTWTGEGETQYF
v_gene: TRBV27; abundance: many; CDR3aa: CASSFRLSSSYNEQFF
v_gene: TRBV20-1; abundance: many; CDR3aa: CSAREPSSGFDLETQYF
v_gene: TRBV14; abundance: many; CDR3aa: CASSQDQRGGDTQYF
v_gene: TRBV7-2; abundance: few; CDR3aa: CASSYGLRGPYNEQFF
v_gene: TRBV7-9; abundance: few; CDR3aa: CASSSNPGSQEQFF
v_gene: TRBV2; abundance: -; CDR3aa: CASRLLTNSPLHF
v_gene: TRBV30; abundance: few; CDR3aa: CAWSRDRNSNQPQHF
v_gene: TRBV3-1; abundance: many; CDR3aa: CASNKGGRETQYF
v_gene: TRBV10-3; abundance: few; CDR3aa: CAILSTGGHDTGELFF